The T cell receptor beta chain under discussion was sequenced for a study of CD8 T cells in ankylosing spondylitis (dated by TCRdb to the late 2010s). Regarding the study in general: The study profiled T cell receptor beta repertoires in healthy donors and ankylosing spondylitis patients to find disease-linked TCR variants. Peripheral blood samples were taken, and synovial fluid was additionally collected from ankylosing spondylitis patients. The whole study cohort included under 140 healthy donors and 20 to 25 ankylosing spondylitis patients. Overall results and qualifications from the work: The disease-linked clones showed a CD8+ phenotype and occurred at relatively low frequencies in peripheral blood. Blood from ankylosing spondylitis patients appeared to be characterized by a TCR beta motif composed of 7 to 9 highly homologous amino acid variants. According to the report, matched synovial fluid samples from ankylosing spondylitis patients were significantly enriched for the disease-linked clones. Some of the motif variants had been reported before in the synovial fluid and blood of reactive arthritis patients, a finding that suggests common disease-initiation mechanisms.

The CDR3 runs 14 amino acids, cysteine and phenylalanine included. The only DNA kept is the CDR3, 42 bases in frame from the first base. The germline V gene sets CDR1 to KGHDR and CDR2 to SFDVKD. The V and J ends are trimmed by 7 bases and 1 base, leaving 10 bases between them. The sample holds a few counts of this clonotype. The clone's antigen remains unknown. No base quality information exists; no much larger clone differs at one position. Sequenced on an Illumina HiSeq 2500. TCR beta libraries were prepared by quantitative 5'-RACE with molecular barcodes. On the study's bioinformatics: A new computational method, built on a probabilistic model of VDJ rearrangement, was used to identify disease-linked TCR variants. Starting from the raw public reads, TCRdb applied fastp trimming at Q25, assembled clones with MiXCR and retained in-frame beta chains. Each entry merges the rows of one CDR3 protein and shows their most common DNA and genes. The V and J calls reflect TCRdb's pipeline rather than the authors' work. The sample has about 330,000 distinct CDR3 sequences on record, around 8% of them singletons. The top ten clonotypes cover roughly 15% of the sample.

Sequencing used blood, either unsorted or a sorted T cell fraction (not recorded which). This sequence originates from a male donor with ankylosing spondylitis. The chain is encoded by TRBV24-1 joined to TRBJ1-5, with TRBD1 as a weak D call on 6 bases. Read as DNA, the sequence is TGTGCCACCAGCGATGACAGGAGCAATCAGCCCCAGCATTTT. Translated, this gives CATSDDRSNQPQHF.